This T cell receptor beta chain emerged from a study of shared clonotypes between healthy human individuals. The CDR3 has 15 residues. Trimming removed 5 bases from V and 8 bases from J; junction bases left unmatched: 13. CDR1 MNHNS and CDR2 SASEGT come from the germline V gene. The assay used deep level. This table comes from immunoSEQ multiplex PCR, and its TCRdb copy is limited to in-frame clones, with some not included. Altogether under 2,500,000 clones are present, 90% to 97% being singletons, with the ten largest covering roughly 0.13%. Only Caucasian adults living in Nashville, Tennessee served as donors. A CD45RA-negative memory subset and a CD45RA+ naive subset were separated from the CD4+ cells.

V and J are TRBV6-1 and TRBJ1-2; 8 nucleotides agree with TRBD1. Sequencing was carried out using naive CD4+ T cells sorted from blood. Subset noted: CD45RA+ positively selected. The sequence came from a man in his late teens or twenties in good health. Here the CDR3 reads CASSPPPQGATGYTF. In nucleotides, the CDR3 is TGTGCCAGCAGTCCTCCACCTCAGGGGGCTACGGGCTACACCTTC.